These T cell receptor beta chains were read from a single sample in a study of TIL therapy for anti-PD-1-resistant metastatic lung cancer. Clones were read by immunoSEQ multiplex PCR, and TCRdb kept only the in-frame ones, dropping some. The table includes 52,000 or so clones, about 81% detected once. The specimen was blood, collected at baseline. These receptors were obtained from a person between 25 and 79 years old with non-small cell lung cancer. Both conserved end residues are part of each CDR3. The D gene is left open where the match is weak. The listing skips clone size in some rows; elsewhere it reads once, few, many or a size class.

V: TRBV6-5
size: .
D: .
J: TRBJ2-2
DNA: TGTGCCAGCAGCGACATACGCCGGGAGCTGTTTTTT
CDR3: CASSDIRRELFF

V: TRBV28
size: once
D: .
J: TRBJ2-7
DNA: TGTGCCAGCAGTATAGGACAGTACTACGAGCAGTACTTC
CDR3: CASSIGQYYEQYF

V: TRBV30
size: .
D: .
J: TRBJ2-3
DNA: TGTGCCTGGAGTGTGAGATCCGATACGCAGTATTTT
CDR3: CAWSVRSDTQYF

V: TRBV27
size: once
D: TRBD2
J: TRBJ2-7
DNA: TGTGCCAGCAGTGGTATTGCCCCGACTAGCGCTTACTCCTACGAGCAGTACTTC
CDR3: CASSGIAPTSAYSYEQYF

V: TRBV4-2
size: .
D: .
J: TRBJ2-4
DNA: TGTGCCAGCAGCCACCTGGACCACCGTGGGGCCAAAAACATTCAGTACTTC
CDR3: CASSHLDHRGAKNIQYF

V: TRBV4-3
size: .
D: .
J: TRBJ1-2
DNA: TGCGCCAGCAGCCCAAGCTCGCCCGCGAACTATGGCTACACCTTC
CDR3: CASSPSSPANYGYTF

V: TRBV19
size: .
D: TRBD2
J: TRBJ2-7
DNA: TGTGCCAGTAGTAGGGGGTCGGCGGGAGTGGCCTACGAGCAGTACTTC
CDR3: CASSRGSAGVAYEQYF

V: TRBV28
size: .
D: TRBD2
J: TRBJ2-1
DNA: TGTGCCAGCAACCAAAGGACTAGCGGGTCCTACAATGAGCAGTTCTTC
CDR3: CASNQRTSGSYNEQFF

V: TRBV6-5
size: .
D: .
J: TRBJ1-5
DNA: TGTGCCAGCAGTTTGTTCGGCAATCAGCCCCAGCATTTT
CDR3: CASSLFGNQPQHF

V: TRBV2
size: .
D: TRBD1
J: TRBJ2-7
DNA: TGTGCCAGCAGCGTAAGTCCGGGACAGGCGGCCTACGAGCAGTACTTC
CDR3: CASSVSPGQAAYEQYF

V: TRBV6-1
size: .
D: .
J: TRBJ2-4
DNA: TGTGCCAGCAGTGAGGGAGACATTCAGTACTTC
CDR3: CASSEGDIQYF

V: TRBV4-1
size: .
D: TRBD1
J: TRBJ2-6
DNA: TGCGCCAGCAGGGACCTGACAGGGGGGAAGGCTGGGGCCAACGTCCTGACTTTC
CDR3: CASRDLTGGKAGANVLTF

V: TRBV6-2/TRBV6-3
size: .
D: .
J: TRBJ1-2
DNA: TGTGCCAGCAGTTACTTTACGACAGCAGATAACTATGGCTACACCTTC
CDR3: CASSYFTTADNYGYTF

V: TRBV7-9
size: .
D: TRBD2
J: TRBJ2-3
DNA: TGTGCCAGCAGCTTAGCGGGACTAGCGGGATTCACAGATACGCAGTATTTT
CDR3: CASSLAGLAGFTDTQYF

V: TRBV7-9
size: .
D: TRBD1
J: TRBJ2-2
DNA: TGTGCCAGCAGCCCGACAGGGTCCACCGGGGAGCTGTTTTTT
CDR3: CASSPTGSTGELFF

V: TRBV30
size: .
D: .
J: TRBJ1-1
DNA: TGTGCCTGGAGTTTAGGGGAGGTCGGGGCTTTCTTT
CDR3: CAWSLGEVGAFF

V: TRBV6-5
size: .
D: .
J: TRBJ1-6
DNA: TGTGCCAGCAGTCGGGACGGTGATAATTCACCCCTCCACTTT
CDR3: CASSRDGDNSPLHF

V: TRBV6-2/TRBV6-3
size: .
D: TRBD1
J: TRBJ2-1
DNA: TGTGCCAGCAGTTACTCGGGACAGGGGGACTCGAATGAGCAGTTCTTC
CDR3: CASSYSGQGDSNEQFF

V: TRBV7-2
size: .
D: .
J: TRBJ1-4
DNA: TGTGCCAGCAGCTTAGCGTCCGAGGAAAAACTGTTTTTT
CDR3: CASSLASEEKLFF

V: TRBV28
size: few
D: .
J: TRBJ2-7
DNA: TGTGCCAGCAGGCCCTCCCTGGGCGGGAAAAACGAGCAGTACTTC
CDR3: CASRPSLGGKNEQYF

V: TRBV7-9
size: few
D: TRBD1
J: TRBJ2-5
DNA: TGTGCCAGCAGCAGAACAGGGGGACGGTGGGAGACCCAGTACTTC
CDR3: CASSRTGGRWETQYF

V: TRBV6-5
size: once
D: TRBD1
J: TRBJ2-5
DNA: TGTGCCAGCAGTTACCGACAGGGGAATGTGGAGACCCAGTACTTC
CDR3: CASSYRQGNVETQYF

V: TRBV4-1
size: .
D: TRBD2
J: TRBJ2-7
DNA: TGCGCCAGCAGCCCACTAGCGGGAGAAGCGCGGGAGCAGTACTTC
CDR3: CASSPLAGEAREQYF

V: TRBV6-5
size: once
D: TRBD2
J: TRBJ2-7
DNA: TGTGCCAGCAGTTACGCTGGGACTAGCGGGGCCTACGAGCAGTACTTC
CDR3: CASSYAGTSGAYEQYF

V: TRBV28
size: .
D: .
J: TRBJ2-3
DNA: TGTGCCAGCAATGCCAGGGCGGCAGATACGCAGTATTTT
CDR3: CASNARAADTQYF

V: TRBV28
size: few
D: .
J: TRBJ2-1
DNA: TGTGCCAGCTCAGTTATCGATGAGCAGTTCTTC
CDR3: CASSVIDEQFF